Listed here are 31 T cell receptor beta chains from one sample, sequenced in a study of blood T cell repertoires in COVID-19. The repertoire was sequenced with immunoSEQ multiplex PCR; TCRdb's copy has only in-frame clones and lacks some. Of 250,000 to 400,000 clones listed, 70% to 90% are singletons. Sequencing was carried out using peripheral blood. The receptors were sampled from a woman between 25 and 40 years old with COVID-19, enrolled during active disease.

The chain couples TRBV6-5 to TRBJ2-5; 8 bases align to TRBD1. J was trimmed by 3 bases and V by 6 bases; bases with no gene match: 6. Germline assignment: CDR1 MNHEY and CDR2 SVGAGI. The CDR3 extends over 14 amino acids. The CDR3 DNA reads TGTGCCAGCAGGTCCAGGGGGCAGGAAGAGACCCAGTACTTC. Protein: CASRSRGQEETQYF.

This chain connects TRBV10-1 to TRBJ2-2; D is unresolved. This CDR3 contains 13 residues. The germline V gene has CDR1 WNHNN and CDR2 SYGVQD (reference sequence). Trimming left V 4 bases short and J 7 bases short, with 10 bases between. CDR3 DNA: TGCGCCAGCAGTGCACAGAACGGCGGGGAGCTGTTTTTT. Protein product: CASSAQNGGELFF.

The table lists this clone with a few counts. The genes are TRBV6-4 and TRBJ1-6; D is unresolved. The V end lost 8 bases, the J end lost 10 bases, and 18 bases lay between the germline ends. CDR1 MRHNA and CDR2 SNTAGT come from the germline V gene. This CDR3 is built from 14 residues. The CDR3 DNA is TGTGCCAGCGGGGAGGTGGGTTTCGGATCACCCCTCCACTTT. Protein: CASGEVGFGSPLHF.

The CDR3 region is CASSSLEGYTF. CDR3 nucleotides: TGTGCCAGCAGCTCCCTTGAGGGCTACACCTTC. The chain has TRBV7-9 and TRBJ1-2; D remains ambiguous. Trimming pared 4 bases from V and 8 bases from J, leaving 8 bases between. CDR3 size: 11 residues. The germline V gene encodes CDR1 SEHNR and CDR2 FQNEAQ (reference sequence).

The genes are TRBV2 and TRBJ1-3; 7 bases fit TRBD1. Germline V CDR1 and CDR2: SNHLY, FYNNEI. Trimming cost V 0 bases and J 0 bases; bases outside gene matches: 2. The CDR3 totals 16 residues. CDR3 nucleotides: TGTGCCAGCAGTGAAGCCCCAGGGGGCTCTGGAAACACCATATATTTT. It is translated as CASSEAPGGSGNTIYF.

The V gene is TRBV18, the J gene TRBJ2-7; 8 bases line up with TRBD1. The CDR3 has 14 amino acids. With 3 bases clipped from V and 2 bases from J, the junction kept 3 bases outside the gene matches. Germline loops: CDR1 KGHSH, CDR2 LQKENI. The CDR3 region is CASSPGTGTYEQYV. In DNA, the CDR3 is TGTGCCAGCTCACCTGGGACAGGTACCTACGAGCAGTACGTC.

CDR3: CAYAQVGSNQPQHF. In DNA, the CDR3 is TGTGCCTATGCCCAGGTCGGTAGCAATCAGCCCCAGCATTTT. This rearrangement joins TRBV30 to TRBJ1-5, with D unresolved. Trimming stripped 7 bases from V and 0 bases from J, with 13 bases between. The V gene's germline CDR1 is GTSNPN and CDR2 SVGIG (reference sequence). The CDR3 has 14 residues.

CDR3 protein: CASSLDSTYEQYV. In DNA form, the CDR3 reads TGTGCCAGCAGCTTGGACAGTACCTACGAGCAGTACGTC. J is TRBJ2-7 and V is TRBV5-6; D is ambiguous. With 0 bases removed from V and 2 bases from J, the gap between germline ends came to 6 bases. Germline CDR1 SGHDT, CDR2 YYEEEE. CDR3 length: 13 residues.

The rearrangement uses TRBV4-1 and TRBJ2-1; 12 bases fit TRBD2. J was trimmed by 9 bases and V by 0 bases; bases with no gene match: 9. The CDR3 has 17 residues. CDR1 is MGHRA and CDR2 is YSYEKL in the germline V gene. The CDR3 DNA is TGCGCCAGCAGCCAAGAGCCTAGGACTAGCGGGGCGGGTGAGCAGTTCTTC. Translating it yields CASSQEPRTSGAGEQFF.

In its sample, this clone was seen once. The chain carries TRBV4-1 and TRBJ1-1; possible D gene TRBD1, 6 bases. Trimming pared 0 bases from V and 2 bases from J, leaving 19 bases between. The CDR3 is made up of 18 amino acids. In germline, CDR1 is MGHRA, CDR2 YSYEKL. The chain's CDR3 is CASSQDHSRTDENTEAFF. In DNA form, the CDR3 reads TGCGCCAGCAGCCAAGATCATTCTCGGACAGATGAAAACACTGAAGCTTTCTTT.

The chain is built from TRBV7-9 and TRBJ2-7; TRBD1 matches 9 bases. The CDR3 has 15 residues. The junction had 10 bases not matched to a gene; V was cut back by 6 bases and J by 4 bases. The germline V gene encodes CDR1 SEHNR and CDR2 FQNEAQ (reference sequence). DNA of the CDR3: TGTGCCAGCAGTTCTGACAGGGGGATTAAGTACGAGCAGTACTTC. Translation gives CASSSDRGIKYEQYF.

The chain carries TRBV4-2 and TRBJ2-3, with D maybe TRBD2 (5 bases). The germline V and J ends were trimmed by 3 bases and 4 bases, with 11 bases remaining between them. The CDR3 length is 14 residues. Germline values: CDR1 LGHNA, CDR2 YNFKEQ. CDR3 nucleotide sequence: TGTGCCAGCAGCCAGAACTGGGGAGCAGATACGCAGTATTTT. Its protein is CASSQNWGADTQYF.

The rearrangement uses TRBV27 and TRBJ2-7; tentative D call: TRBD1 (6 bases). Germline V lookup: CDR1 MNHEY, CDR2 SMNVEV (reference sequence). The CDR3 runs 11 residues. V lost 7 bases, J lost 4 bases, and 8 bases lay in between. The CDR3 protein is CASKGGYEQYF. The CDR3 coding sequence is TGTGCCAGCAAAGGGGGTTACGAGCAGTACTTC.

The V and J genes are TRBV2 and TRBJ2-7, with D maybe TRBD2 (6 bases). Trimming removed 5 bases from V and 7 bases from J, with 24 bases in between. Germline V gene data show CDR1 as SNHLY and CDR2 as FYNNEI. This CDR3 comprises 16 residues. This CDR3 reads CASSLGFGEAGREQYF. The CDR3 region has the DNA TGTGCCAGCAGTTTGGGTTTCGGGGAGGCTGGGAGGGAGCAGTACTTC.

This clone was observed a handful of times. The chain combines TRBV30 with TRBJ1-6, with D possibly matching TRBD1 (6 bases). The CDR3 loop spans 13 amino acids. The V gene's germline CDR1 is GTSNPN and CDR2 SVGIG (reference sequence). V was cut by 3 bases and J by 10 bases, with 13 bases left in between. CDR3 region: CAWSINRESPLHF. The CDR3 bases are TGTGCCTGGAGCATAAACAGGGAATCACCCCTCCACTTT.

CDR3 nucleotides: TGCGCCAGCTCTAGCCGGACAGGATGGGATGAGCAGTTCTTC. As protein: CASSSRTGWDEQFF. V is TRBV5-1 and J is TRBJ2-1; TRBD1 matches 7 bases. The CDR3 totals 14 residues. Germline lookup yields CDR1 SGHRS and CDR2 YFSETQ. With 7 bases clipped from V and 8 bases from J, the junction kept 12 bases outside the gene matches. The whole variable domain, remainder taken from reference TRBV5-1 and TRBJ2-1, is KAGVTQTPRYLIKTRGQQVTLSCSPISGHRSVSWYQQTPGQGLQFLFEYFSETQRNKGNFPGRFSGRQFSNSRSEMNVSTLELGDSALYLCASSSRTGWDEQFFGPGTRLTVL.

The gene calls are TRBV10-2 and TRBJ1-6, with D unclear. V was shortened by 8 bases and J by 1 base, with 3 bases between the two germline ends. Germline values: CDR1 WSHSY, CDR2 SAAADI. The length of the CDR3 is 12 residues. In DNA, the CDR3 is TGCGCCAGCTCTTCCTATAATTCACCCCTCCACTTT. The encoded protein is CASSSYNSPLHF.

This chain connects TRBV7-2 to TRBJ2-7; 9 positions agree with TRBD2. In germline, CDR1 is SGHTA, CDR2 FQGNSA. The CDR3 extends over 15 amino acids. J was trimmed by 6 bases and V by 1 base; bases with no gene match: 7. DNA for the CDR3: TGTGCCAGCAGCTTAGTTTTTGCGGGGGGGCGCGAGCAGTACTTC. Encoded protein: CASSLVFAGGREQYF.

This clone was detected only once. The rearrangement uses TRBV29-1 and TRBJ2-3; the match to TRBD2 covers 8 bases. J gave up 0 bases and V 7 bases, and 0 bases lay outside the gene matches. CDR1 is SQVTM, CDR2 ANQGSEA, per germline. The CDR3 length is 12 residues. The CDR3 sequence is CSERGSTDTQYF. For the CDR3, the DNA is TGCAGCGAGCGGGGGAGCACAGATACGCAGTATTTT.

This chain connects TRBV4-1 to TRBJ2-1; a possible D gene is TRBD2 (5 bases). V gave up 1 base and J gave up 0 bases, with 10 bases separating them. The CDR3 runs to 16 residues. Per germline, CDR1 MGHRA and CDR2 YSYEKL. The CDR3 loop reads CASSQASGFSYNEQFF. The CDR3 nucleotides are TGCGCCAGCAGCCAAGCGTCGGGATTCTCCTACAATGAGCAGTTCTTC.

The V call is TRBV6-5, the J call TRBJ1-1, with D uncertain. This CDR3 has 16 amino acids. Germline CDR1 is MNHEY and CDR2 is SVGAGI. V lost 4 bases to trimming and J lost 0 bases, with 15 bases between them. CDR3 in amino acids: CASSLRAVGVNTEAFF. Written as DNA, the CDR3 is TGTGCCAGCAGTTTGAGGGCGGTCGGGGTGAACACTGAAGCTTTCTTT.

The rearrangement uses TRBV29-1 and TRBJ2-7, with D tentatively TRBD1 (7 bases). The length of the CDR3 is 15 residues. Germline assignment: CDR1 SQVTM and CDR2 ANQGSEA. V was pared by 6 bases and J by 2 bases, with 20 bases between. CDR3 loop: CSVGGQARTAYEQYF. The CDR3 DNA is TGCAGCGTGGGAGGACAGGCCCGCACCGCCTACGAGCAGTACTTC.

The chain couples TRBV4-2 to TRBJ2-5; 15 nucleotides align to TRBD2. This CDR3 comprises 17 residues. V lost 2 bases, J lost 5 bases, and 6 bases stayed unmatched. Germline assignment: CDR1 LGHNA and CDR2 YNFKEQ. The CDR3 spells CASSQRTSGGAGETQYF. DNA of the CDR3: TGTGCCAGCAGCCAAAGGACTAGCGGGGGGGCCGGGGAGACCCAGTACTTC.

The gene calls are TRBV7-3 and TRBJ2-3; TRBD2 agrees at 9 bases. V lost 0 bases and J lost 3; bases outside the gene matches: 7. Germline V lookup: CDR1 SGHTA, CDR2 FQGTGA. The CDR3 extends over 17 amino acids. Here the CDR3 reads CASSLTDSGGLTDTQYF. The CDR3, as DNA: TGTGCCAGCAGCTTAACTGATAGCGGGGGCTTGACAGATACGCAGTATTTT.

J is TRBJ2-7 and V is TRBV11-3; 9 bases align to TRBD1. V was clipped by 4 bases and J by 3 bases; unmatched bases: 7. This CDR3 is 15 amino acids long. CDR1 and CDR2 from the germline V gene are SGHNT and YENEEA. The CDR3 spells CASSSLDRGIYEQYF. In nucleotides, the CDR3 is TGTGCCAGCAGCTCCCTGGACAGGGGAATCTACGAGCAGTACTTC.

V is TRBV2 and J is TRBJ2-2, with 9 bases lining up with TRBD1. CDR3 length: 14 residues. Losses at the gene ends were 6 bases for V and 6 bases for J; bases not matched to a gene: 5. Looked up from germline, CDR1 is SNHLY and CDR2 is FYNNEI. For the CDR3, the DNA is TGTGCCAGCAGCTGGGGACAGGGAGCCGGGGAGCTGTTTTTT. Its protein is CASSWGQGAGELFF.

This chain links TRBV19 with TRBJ1-6; D unresolved. Germline V gene data show CDR1 as LNHDA and CDR2 as SQIVND (reference sequence). CDR3 size: 15 residues. Deletions cut 5 bases from V and 13 bases from J, with 21 bases between. CDR3 DNA: TGTGCCAGTAGTGGGCAGTTTGGCAGCCGAGCTCCCCTCCACTTT. It yields the protein CASSGQFGSRAPLHF.

This rearrangement joins TRBV5-1 to TRBJ2-7; tentatively, D is TRBD2 (5 bases). Trimming left V 0 bases short and J 5 bases short, with 9 bases between. The CDR3 loop spans 13 amino acids. CDR1 SGHRS and CDR2 YFSETQ come from the germline V gene. CDR3 nucleotide sequence: TGCGCCAGCAGCTTGGGTGCCGGGGACGAGCAGTACGTC. Amino acid sequence: CASSLGAGDEQYV.

CDR3 amino acids: CASSRGGNWADTQYF. As DNA, the CDR3 is TGTGCCAGCAGTAGAGGGGGCAATTGGGCAGATACGCAGTATTTT. The rearrangement uses TRBV6-5 and TRBJ2-3; 7 bases map to TRBD1. CDR1 and CDR2 (germline): MNHEY, SVGAGI. The CDR3 totals 15 residues. The V and J ends lost 5 bases and 4 bases, in that order; junction bases with no gene match: 9.

V is TRBV18 and J is TRBJ1-6; no clear D gene. Germline CDR1 is KGHSH and CDR2 is LQKENI. CDR3 length: 13 residues. Trimming removed 4 bases from V and 8 bases from J, with 9 bases in between. CDR3 amino acids: CASSREADSPLHF. The CDR3 DNA reads TGTGCCAGCTCACGGGAGGCGGATTCACCCCTCCACTTT.

The rearrangement uses TRBV24-1 and TRBJ1-2; no definite D call. The CDR3 is 14 residues long. V lost 1 base, J lost 1 base, and 6 bases lay in between. Germline V lookup: CDR1 KGHDR, CDR2 SFDVKD. CDR3 bases: TGTGCCACCAGTGATTTATTAATTAACTATGGCTACACCTTC. It codes for CATSDLLINYGYTF.